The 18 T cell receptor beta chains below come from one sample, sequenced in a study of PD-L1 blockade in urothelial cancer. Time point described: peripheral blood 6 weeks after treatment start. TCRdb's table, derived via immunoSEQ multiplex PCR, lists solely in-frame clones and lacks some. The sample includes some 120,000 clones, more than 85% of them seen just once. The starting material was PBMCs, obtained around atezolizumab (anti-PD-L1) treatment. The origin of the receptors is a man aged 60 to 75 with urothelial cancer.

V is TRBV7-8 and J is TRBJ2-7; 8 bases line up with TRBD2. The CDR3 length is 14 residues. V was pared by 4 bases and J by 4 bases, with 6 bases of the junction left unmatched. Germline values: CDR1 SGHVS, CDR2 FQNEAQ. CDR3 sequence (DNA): TGTGCCAGCAGCTGGAGCGGGAGTGAGTACGAGCAGTACTTC. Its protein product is CASSWSGSEYEQYF.

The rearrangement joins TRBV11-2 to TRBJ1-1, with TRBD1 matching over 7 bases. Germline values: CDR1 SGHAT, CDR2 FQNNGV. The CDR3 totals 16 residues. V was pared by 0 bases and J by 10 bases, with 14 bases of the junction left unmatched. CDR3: CASSLDQGQAGARAFF. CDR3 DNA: TGTGCCAGCAGCTTAGATCAAGGACAGGCTGGGGCACGAGCTTTCTTT.

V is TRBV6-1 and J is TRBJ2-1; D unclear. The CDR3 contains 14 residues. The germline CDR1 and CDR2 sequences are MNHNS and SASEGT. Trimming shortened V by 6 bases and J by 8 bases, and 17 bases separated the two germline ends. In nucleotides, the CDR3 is TGTGCCAGCAGCGGAAAAAGTGAGGTCGATGAGCAGTTCTTC. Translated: CASSGKSEVDEQFF.

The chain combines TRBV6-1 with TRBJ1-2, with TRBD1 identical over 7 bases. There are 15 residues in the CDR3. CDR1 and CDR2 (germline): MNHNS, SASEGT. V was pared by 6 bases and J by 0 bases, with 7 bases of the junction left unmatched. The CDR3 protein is CASSYRGGSNYGYTF. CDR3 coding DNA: TGTGCCAGCAGCTACAGGGGTGGTTCTAACTATGGCTACACCTTC.

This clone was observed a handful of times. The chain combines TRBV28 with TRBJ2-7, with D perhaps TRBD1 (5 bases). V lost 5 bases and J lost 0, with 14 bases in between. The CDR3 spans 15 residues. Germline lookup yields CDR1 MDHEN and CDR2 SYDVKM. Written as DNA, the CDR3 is TGTGCCAGCAGTCCCGCAGGGTTATACTCCTACGAGCAGTACTTC. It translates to CASSPAGLYSYEQYF.

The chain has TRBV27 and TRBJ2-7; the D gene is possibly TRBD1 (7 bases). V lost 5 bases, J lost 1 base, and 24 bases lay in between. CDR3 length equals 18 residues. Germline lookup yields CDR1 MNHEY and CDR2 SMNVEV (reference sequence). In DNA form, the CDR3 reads TGTGCCAGCAGTAAACGCGCGACGGGGCAGGGGGGATCCTACGAGCAGTACTTC. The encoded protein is CASSKRATGQGGSYEQYF.

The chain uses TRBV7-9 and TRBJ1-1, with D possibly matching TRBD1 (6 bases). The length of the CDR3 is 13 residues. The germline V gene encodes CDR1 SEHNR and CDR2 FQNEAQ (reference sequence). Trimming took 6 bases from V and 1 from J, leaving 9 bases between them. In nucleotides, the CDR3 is TGTGCCAGCAGTACGGGACAGAACACTGAAGCTTTCTTT. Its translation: CASSTGQNTEAFF.

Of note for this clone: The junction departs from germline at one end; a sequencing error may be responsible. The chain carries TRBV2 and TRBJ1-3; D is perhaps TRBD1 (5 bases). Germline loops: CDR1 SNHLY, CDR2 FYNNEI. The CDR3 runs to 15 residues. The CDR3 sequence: CASTELGAPGGTIYF. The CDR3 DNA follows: TGTGCCAGCACTGAACTAGGGGCCCCGGGGGGCACCATATATTTT.

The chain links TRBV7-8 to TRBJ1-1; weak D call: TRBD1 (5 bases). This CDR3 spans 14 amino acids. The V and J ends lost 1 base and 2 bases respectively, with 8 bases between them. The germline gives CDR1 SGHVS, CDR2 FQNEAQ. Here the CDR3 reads CASSLGGGNTEAFF. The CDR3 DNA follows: TGTGCCAGCAGCTTAGGGGGGGGAAACACTGAAGCTTTCTTT.

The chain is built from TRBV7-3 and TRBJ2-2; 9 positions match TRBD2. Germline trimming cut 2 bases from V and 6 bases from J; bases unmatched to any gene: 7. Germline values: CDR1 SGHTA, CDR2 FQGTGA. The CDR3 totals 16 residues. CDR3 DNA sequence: TGTGCCAGCAGCTTACCGGGACTAGCCCCCCCCGGGGAGCTGTTTTTT. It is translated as CASSLPGLAPPGELFF. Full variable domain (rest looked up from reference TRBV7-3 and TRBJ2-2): GAGVSQTPSNKVTEKGKYVELRCDPISGHTALYWYRQSLGQGPEFLIYFQGTGAADDSGLPNDRFFAVRPEGSVSTLKIQRTERGDSAVYLCASSLPGLAPPGELFFGEGSRLTVL.

The CDR3 coding sequence is TGTGCCAGCTCACAGGGGGCTAACACCGGGGAGCTGTTTTTT. Amino acids: CASSQGANTGELFF. The rearrangement uses TRBV18 and TRBJ2-2, with TRBD1 matching over 7 bases. Per the germline V gene, CDR1 is KGHSH and CDR2 is LQKENI. The trim removed 4 bases at V and 2 bases at J, leaving 1 base unmatched. The CDR3 sequence is 14 residues long.

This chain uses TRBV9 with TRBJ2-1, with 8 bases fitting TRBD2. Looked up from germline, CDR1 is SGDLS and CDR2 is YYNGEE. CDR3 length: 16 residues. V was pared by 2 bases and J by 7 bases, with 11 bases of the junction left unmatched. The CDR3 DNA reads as TGTGCCAGCAGCGTGAGCCCGGGAGGGCCAGGGAATGAGCAGTTCTTC. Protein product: CASSVSPGGPGNEQFF.

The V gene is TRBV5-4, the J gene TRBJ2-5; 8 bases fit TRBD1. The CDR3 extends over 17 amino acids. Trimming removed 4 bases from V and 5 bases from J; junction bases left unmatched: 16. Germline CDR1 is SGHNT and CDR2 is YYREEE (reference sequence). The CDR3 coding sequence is TGTGCCAGCAGCCCCCCGAGGGGACAGGATGGTTCGGAGACCCAGTACTTC. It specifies CASSPPRGQDGSETQYF.

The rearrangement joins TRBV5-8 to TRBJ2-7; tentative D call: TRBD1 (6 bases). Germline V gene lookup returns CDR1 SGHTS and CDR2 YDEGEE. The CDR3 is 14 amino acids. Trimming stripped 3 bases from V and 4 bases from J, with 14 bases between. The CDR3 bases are TGTGCCAGCAGCTCTACAGGGCCAGTGTACGAGCAGTACTTC. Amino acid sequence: CASSSTGPVYEQYF. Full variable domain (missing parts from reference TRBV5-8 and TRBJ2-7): EAGVTQSPTHLIKTRGQQATLRCSPISGHTSVYWYQQALGLGLQFLLWYDEGEERNRGNFPPRFSGRQFPNYSSELNVNALELEDSALYLCASSSTGPVYEQYFGPGTRLTVT.

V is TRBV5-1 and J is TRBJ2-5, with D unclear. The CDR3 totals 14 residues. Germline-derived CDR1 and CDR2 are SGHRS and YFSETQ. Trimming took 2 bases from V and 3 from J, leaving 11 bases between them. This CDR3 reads CASSFRVGKETQYF. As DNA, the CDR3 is TGCGCCAGCAGCTTCCGGGTCGGTAAAGAGACCCAGTACTTC.

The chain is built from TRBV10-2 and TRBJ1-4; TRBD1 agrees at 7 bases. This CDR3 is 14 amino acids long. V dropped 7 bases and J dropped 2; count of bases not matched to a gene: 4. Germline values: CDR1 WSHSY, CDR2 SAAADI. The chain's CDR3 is CASTLTGTNEKLFF. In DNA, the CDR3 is TGCGCCAGCACTCTGACAGGGACTAATGAAAAACTGTTTTTT.

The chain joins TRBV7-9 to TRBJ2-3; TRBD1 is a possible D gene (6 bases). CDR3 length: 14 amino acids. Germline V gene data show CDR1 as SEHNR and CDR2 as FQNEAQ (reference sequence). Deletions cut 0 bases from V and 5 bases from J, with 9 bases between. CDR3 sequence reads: CASSLAQGIDTQYF. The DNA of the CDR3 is TGTGCCAGCAGCTTAGCACAGGGAATAGATACGCAGTATTTT. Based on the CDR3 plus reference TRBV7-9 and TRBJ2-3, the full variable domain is DTGVSQNPRHKITKRGQNVTFRCDPISEHNRLYWYRQTLGQGPEFLTYFQNEAQLEKSRLLSDRFSAERPKGSFSTLEIQRTEQGDSAMYLCASSLAQGIDTQYFGPGTRLTVL.

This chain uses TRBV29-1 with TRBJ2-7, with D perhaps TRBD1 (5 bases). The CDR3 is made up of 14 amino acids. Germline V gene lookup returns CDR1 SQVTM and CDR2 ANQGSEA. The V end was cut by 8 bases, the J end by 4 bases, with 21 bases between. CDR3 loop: CSPPLQRGRYEQYF. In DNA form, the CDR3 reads TGCAGCCCTCCGTTGCAAAGGGGAAGGTACGAGCAGTACTTC.